A single sample is the source of the 12 T cell receptor beta chains below, sequenced in a study of T cell responses to AZD1222 COVID-19 vaccine (dated by TCRdb to the early 2020s). Read against the paper, the sample's time point label means: baseline before first vaccination. The library relied on the immunoSEQ multiplex PCR assay. TCRdb took this table from immuneACCESS and kept in-frame rearrangements with V and J called. Such tables lack part of the clones; where checked against another copy, unresolved V genes explain under half of the gap, and the rest is unexplained. The sample contains fewer than 200,000 clones, 85% to 90% of them found a single time. The leading ten clones occupy 1.6% of the sample. The material was peripheral blood, obtained on day 0 of AZD1222 vaccination. The receptors here all came from an adult in good health.

The CDR3 DNA reads TGTGCCAGCAGCCTCCTAGCGGGGGTATACAATGAGCAGTTCTTC. The encoded protein is CASSLLAGVYNEQFF. The chain joins TRBV7-2 to TRBJ2-1; 10 bases are shared with TRBD2. V shed 5 bases, J shed 4 bases, and the junction held 5 bases outside the gene matches. The V gene's germline CDR1 is SGHTA and CDR2 FQGNSA. The CDR3 has 15 amino acids.

The chain couples TRBV11-1 to TRBJ2-3, with D possibly matching TRBD2 (6 bases). Trimming left V 0 bases short and J 1 base short, with 8 bases between. This CDR3 comprises 15 residues. Germline assignment: CDR1 SGHAT and CDR2 FQDESV (reference sequence). CDR3 DNA sequence: TGTGCCAGCAGCTTAGCGGGCGGGGGCACAGATACGCAGTATTTT. This codes for CASSLAGGGTDTQYF.

A single count supports this clone. The V and J genes are TRBV19 and TRBJ2-1; D ambiguous. V lost 5 bases and J lost 9, with 11 bases in between. The CDR3 spans 12 residues. Germline V gene lookup returns CDR1 LNHDA and CDR2 SQIVND (reference sequence). The CDR3 DNA reads as TGTGCCAGTAGTCATCGGTGGACTGAGCAGTTCTTC. It is translated as CASSHRWTEQFF.

In this sample, this clone turned up once. The chain recombines TRBV28 with TRBJ1-1; 9 nucleotides align to TRBD1. The CDR3 sequence is 13 residues long. V shed 3 bases, J shed 10 bases, and the junction held 6 bases outside the gene matches. CDR1 is MDHEN, CDR2 SYDVKM, per germline. CDR3 sequence reads: CASSFPDRGLAFF. CDR3 coding DNA: TGTGCCAGCAGTTTTCCGGACAGGGGTTTAGCTTTCTTT.

The chain links TRBV28 to TRBJ1-2; 10 bases align to TRBD1. The J segment lost 8 bases and the V segment lost 6 bases, leaving 6 bases of the junction unmatched. Germline V lookup: CDR1 MDHEN, CDR2 SYDVKM. The CDR3 has 13 amino acids. In DNA, the CDR3 is TGTGCCAGCAGCGGGACAGGGGATCGGGGCTACACCTTC. Amino acid sequence: CASSGTGDRGYTF.

This clone was found a few times. The chain carries TRBV6-2 or TRBV6-3 and TRBJ1-1, with TRBD1 as a possible D gene (5 bases). Looked up from germline, CDR1 is MNHEY and CDR2 is SVGEGT. V dropped 2 bases and J dropped 0 bases, with 13 bases sitting between them. This CDR3 contains 16 residues. For the CDR3, the DNA is TGTGCCAGCAGTTACGTGACAGCCTCCATGAACACTGAAGCTTTCTTT. Protein product: CASSYVTASMNTEAFF.

This sequence joins TRBV7-6 and TRBJ1-1; D not certain. The germline V gene has CDR1 SGHVS and CDR2 FNYEAQ. The V end was cut by 5 bases, the J end by 1 base, with 8 bases between. The CDR3 extends over 13 amino acids. The CDR3 here is CASSQYRNTEAFF. The CDR3 region has the DNA TGTGCCAGCAGCCAGTACAGGAACACTGAAGCTTTCTTT.

The rearrangement uses TRBV28 and TRBJ2-2; 8 bases fit TRBD2. Germline V CDR1 and CDR2: MDHEN, SYDVKM. This CDR3 has 16 residues. The V and J ends lost 1 base and 7 bases, in that order; junction bases with no gene match: 8. The CDR3 loop reads CASSLFSGAGRGELFF. CDR3 sequence (DNA): TGTGCCAGCAGTTTATTTAGCGGGGCGGGACGCGGGGAGCTGTTTTTT. Full variable domain (rest looked up from reference TRBV28 and TRBJ2-2): DVKVTQSSRYLVKRTGEKVFLECVQDMDHENMFWYRQDPGLGLRLIYFSYDVKMKEKGDIPEGYSVSREKKERFSLILESASTNQTSMYLCASSLFSGAGRGELFFGEGSRLTVL.

The gene calls are TRBV19 and TRBJ1-1, with a weak D call TRBD1 (5 bases). Deletions cut 5 bases from V and 2 bases from J, with 12 bases between. This CDR3 is built from 14 residues. Per germline, CDR1 LNHDA and CDR2 SQIVND (reference sequence). The DNA for the CDR3 is TGTGCCAGTAGTGCCGGGACGGGAAACACTGAAGCTTTCTTT. Amino acid sequence: CASSAGTGNTEAFF.

The V call is TRBV7-3, the J call TRBJ2-3; D perhaps matches TRBD1 (6 bases). With 5 bases removed from V and 6 bases from J, the gap between germline ends came to 12 bases. Germline V lookup: CDR1 SGHTA, CDR2 FQGTGA. CDR3 length equals 13 residues. The DNA for the CDR3 is TGTGCCAGCAGCGCGACAGGACCCGATACGCAGTATTTT. This codes for CASSATGPDTQYF. Full variable domain (outside the CDR3, taken from reference TRBV7-3 and TRBJ2-3): GAGVSQTPSNKVTEKGKYVELRCDPISGHTALYWYRQSLGQGPEFLIYFQGTGAADDSGLPNDRFFAVRPEGSVSTLKIQRTERGDSAVYLCASSATGPDTQYFGPGTRLTVL.

The V gene is TRBV30, the J gene TRBJ1-6; a possible D gene is TRBD1 (5 bases). This CDR3 contains 13 residues. CDR1 is GTSNPN, CDR2 SVGIG, per germline (reference sequence). The germline V and J ends were trimmed by 2 bases and 9 bases, with 11 bases remaining between them. The CDR3 region has the DNA TGTGCCTGGAGTTACCTCGGGGGTTCACCCCTCCACTTT. Protein sequence: CAWSYLGGSPLHF. The entire variable domain, with the rest obtained from reference TRBV30 and TRBJ1-6, is as follows: SQTIHQWPATLVQPVGSPLSLECTVEGTSNPNLYWYRQAAGRGLQLLFYSVGIGQISSEVPQNLSASRPQDRQFILSSKKLLLSDSGFYLCAWSYLGGSPLHFGNGTRLTVT.

This sequence joins TRBV2 and TRBJ2-5; D is tentatively TRBD1 or TRBD2 (6 bases each). Germline V CDR1 and CDR2: SNHLY, FYNNEI. V dropped 5 bases and J dropped 4 bases, with 11 bases sitting between them. The length of the CDR3 is 13 residues. CDR3 DNA: TGTGCCAGCAGTCCACAGGGACTAGAGACCCAGTACTTC. It encodes CASSPQGLETQYF.